Listed below are T cell receptor beta chains from one sample, sequenced in a study of molecular identifiers for immune sequencing clone quantification. TCRdb re-called the PCR reads with MiXCR, one entry per CDR3 protein. The sample consists of 60,000 to 70,000 distinct CDR3 sequences, around 17% of them appearing once. Material: naive CD8+ T cells from blood, with Jurkat cell RNA spiked in. The receptors were sampled from a human donor in good health. Some libraries in this study had Jurkat cell RNA spiked in. Each CDR3 is given with its conserved first and last residue. The D gene is left open where the match is weak. Expanded clones get a size class; other rows say once, few or many, or leave the size out.

V gene	clone size	J gene	D gene	CDR3 protein	CDR3 DNA
TRBV7-9	many	TRBJ2-3	TRBD1	CASSPYGQASTDTQYF	TGTGCCAGCAGCCCCTACGGACAGGCCTCCACAGATACGCAGTATTTT
TRBV11-2	many	TRBJ1-1	NA	CASSKGGTEAFF	TGTGCCAGCAGCAAAGGGGGAACTGAAGCTTTCTTT
TRBV28	many	TRBJ2-2	NA	CASSFNTGELFF	TGTGCCAGCAGTTTCAACACCGGGGAGCTGTTTTTT
TRBV19	many	TRBJ2-3	TRBD2	CASSIFVVLADYTDTQYF	TGTGCCAGTAGTATATTTGTCGTACTAGCGGATTACACAGATACGCAGTATTTT
TRBV27	NA	TRBJ1-1	NA	CASSLSSANTEAFF	TGTGCCAGCAGTTTATCATCAGCGAACACTGAAGCTTTCTTT
TRBV24-1	NA	TRBJ2-5	NA	CATSAGTEGEGETQYF	TGTGCCACCAGTGCAGGAACGGAGGGGGAGGGAGAGACCCAGTACTTC
TRBV4-1	NA	TRBJ2-2	NA	CASSHPGGGLNGELFF	TGCGCCAGCAGCCACCCTGGTGGCGGACTGAACGGGGAGCTGTTTTTT
TRBV10-3	many	TRBJ1-5	NA	CAITSRDTDQPQHF	TGTGCCATCACCTCCCGGGACACAGATCAGCCCCAGCATTTT
TRBV6-2/TRBV6-3	many	TRBJ1-2	TRBD1	CASSYGQAGYGYTF	TGTGCCAGCAGTTACGGACAGGCCGGCTATGGCTACACCTTC
TRBV12-3/TRBV12-4	many	TRBJ2-4	TRBD2	CASSLTSGDGRYF	TGTGCCAGCAGTTTGACTAGCGGGGATGGGCGGTACTTC
TRBV28	NA	TRBJ1-5	TRBD1	CASSWDRGGSQPQHF	TGTGCCAGCAGTTGGGACAGGGGGGGCAGTCAGCCCCAGCATTTT
TRBV14	many	TRBJ2-3	NA	CASSQLRVGTDTQYF	TGTGCCAGCAGCCAACTCCGGGTAGGCACAGATACGCAGTATTTT
TRBV7-9	many	TRBJ2-7	NA	CASSSTGSYEQYF	TGTGCCAGCAGCTCCACCGGGTCCTACGAGCAGTACTTC
TRBV2	NA	TRBJ2-1	NA	CASRSTTYSEQFF	TGTGCCAGCAGAAGTACGACCTACAGTGAGCAGTTCTTC
TRBV28	NA	TRBJ2-7	NA	CASRKGGDRITYEQYF	TGTGCCAGCCGCAAAGGGGGGGACAGGATTACCTACGAGCAGTACTTC
TRBV11-2	many	TRBJ2-5	NA	CASSYQFGVRETQYF	TGTGCCAGCAGCTATCAGTTCGGGGTCAGAGAGACCCAGTACTTC
TRBV5-6	many	TRBJ1-5	NA	CASSIGSNQPQHF	TGTGCCAGCAGCATTGGTAGCAATCAGCCCCAGCATTTT
TRBV29-1	once	TRBJ2-7	TRBD2	CSVGGGSSHEQYF	TGCAGCGTTGGGGGGGGGAGCTCCCACGAGCAGTACTTC
TRBV24-1	many	TRBJ2-1	TRBD2	CATSSLAGGKNNEQFF	TGTGCCACCAGCTCCCTAGCGGGAGGAAAGAACAATGAGCAGTTCTTC
TRBV4-1	many	TRBJ2-1	TRBD2	CASSQDPGLVFSYNEQFF	TGCGCCAGCAGCCAAGACCCCGGACTAGTATTTAGTTACAATGAGCAGTTCTTC
TRBV29-1	few	TRBJ2-5	NA	CSVEDTGPWETQYF	TGCAGCGTTGAAGATACAGGCCCTTGGGAGACCCAGTACTTC
TRBV12-3/TRBV12-4	NA	TRBJ1-1	NA	CASSFDANTEAFF	TGTGCCAGCAGTTTTGATGCGAACACTGAAGCTTTCTTT